These 15 T cell receptor beta chains were all obtained from the same sample, sequenced in a study of cytomegalovirus exposure and HLA in healthy donors. The primer mix had 60 Vbeta and 13 Jbeta primers. Profiled with immunoSEQ multiplex PCR; TCRdb holds only in-frame clones, not every one. The sample contains about 190,000 clones, about 77% of which appear only once. Sequenced: PBMCs. Receptors were obtained from a man aged 25 to 45 in good health and CMV-seropositive.

This chain connects TRBV28 to TRBJ2-1; weak D call: TRBD1 (6 bases). The CDR3 spans 16 residues. V lost 6 bases and J lost 9, with 24 bases in between. Germline V gene sequence: CDR1 MDHEN, CDR2 SYDVKM. CDR3 sequence (DNA): TGTGCCAGCAGGCCTGAGCAGGGGATTACCCGGGGTGAGCAGTTCTTC. It codes for CASRPEQGITRGEQFF.

This clone was counted once. Other nucleotide sequences from this sample produce the same CDR3. The rearrangement joins TRBV18 to TRBJ2-7, with TRBD1 as a possible D gene (6 bases). The ends were cut back, 5 bases at V and 5 bases at J, with 7 bases in the middle. The CDR3 is 11 residues long. CDR1 and CDR2 (germline): KGHSH, LQKENI. CDR3: CASSYRDEQYF. For the CDR3, the DNA is TGTGCCAGCTCATACAGGGACGAGCAGTACTTC.

The chain employs TRBV6-1 and TRBJ2-1; maybe TRBD2 (7 bases). The germline gives CDR1 MNHNS, CDR2 SASEGT. This CDR3 has 18 residues. The germline V and J ends were trimmed by 2 bases and 4 bases, with 21 bases remaining between them. The chain's CDR3 is CASSEIGWEGGRYNEQFF. CDR3 nucleotide sequence: TGTGCCAGCAGTGAAATCGGGTGGGAGGGGGGTCGATACAATGAGCAGTTCTTC.

In its sample, this clone was seen once. The rearrangement uses TRBV19 and TRBJ2-7; D is possibly TRBD1 (5 bases). The CDR3 runs 14 residues. Trimming pared 4 bases from V and 0 bases from J, leaving 10 bases between. Looked up from germline, CDR1 is LNHDA and CDR2 is SQIVND (reference sequence). CDR3 bases: TGTGCCAGTAGTAGTCAGGGAAGCTCCTACGAGCAGTACTTC. It yields the protein CASSSQGSSYEQYF.

The rearrangement uses TRBV27 and TRBJ1-2; tentative D call: TRBD1 (6 bases). Trimming removed 3 bases from V and 4 bases from J, with 9 bases in between. The CDR3 extends over 13 amino acids. Germline V lookup: CDR1 MNHEY, CDR2 SMNVEV (reference sequence). Written as DNA, the CDR3 is TGTGCCAGCAGTTTCCGAGGGGGCTATGGCTACACCTTC. Translating gives CASSFRGGYGYTF.

The rearrangement uses TRBV10-2 and TRBJ2-1; 7 bases are shared with TRBD1. Per the germline V gene, CDR1 is WSHSY and CDR2 is SAAADI. CDR3 size: 12 residues. Trimming removed 8 bases from V and 6 bases from J; junction bases left unmatched: 4. The CDR3 coding sequence is TGCGCCAGCGGCCGGGACAGCAATGAGCAGTTCTTC. Translating gives CASGRDSNEQFF.

This chain joins TRBV9 and TRBJ2-5, with 7 bases identical to TRBD2. V lost 4 bases and J lost 5; bases outside the gene matches: 11. CDR1 and CDR2 from the germline V gene are SGDLS and YYNGEE. The CDR3 loop spans 15 amino acids. The CDR3 coding sequence is TGTGCCAGCAGCCCCCGGTGGGCGGGGGAGGAGACCCAGTACTTC. Amino acid sequence: CASSPRWAGEETQYF.

The chain is built from TRBV4-1 and TRBJ1-1; a possible D gene is TRBD1 (6 bases). V was cut by 4 bases and J by 5 bases, with 17 bases left in between. CDR1 is MGHRA, CDR2 YSYEKL, per germline. This CDR3 is built from 15 residues. The CDR3, as DNA: TGCGCCAGCAGCCCGAGGGGAGCAGGGGAGACTGAAGCTTTCTTT. Its translation: CASSPRGAGETEAFF.

For the CDR3, the DNA is TGCGCCAGCAGCCACAATAGCGGGGGCGGAGAGACCCAGTACTTC. Translated: CASSHNSGGGETQYF. The chain is built from TRBV4-3 and TRBJ2-5; TRBD2 aligns across 9 bases. This CDR3 is built from 15 residues. Germline V gives CDR1 LGHNA, CDR2 YSLEER. The ends lost 3 bases at V and 4 bases at J; junction bases unmatched: 6.

The chain is built from TRBV30 and TRBJ1-2, with D possibly TRBD1 on 6 matching bases. This CDR3 is 14 amino acids long. With 0 bases removed from V and 9 bases from J, the gap between germline ends came to 17 bases. Germline lookup yields CDR1 GTSNPN and CDR2 SVGIG (reference sequence). The CDR3 DNA is TGTGCCTGGAGTGTACGGGACAACCTACGACGCTACACCTTC. It translates to CAWSVRDNLRRYTF.

V and J are TRBV7-9 and TRBJ1-2, with D perhaps matching TRBD1 (6 bases). Germline CDR1 is SEHNR and CDR2 is FQNEAQ (reference sequence). The CDR3 is 16 residues long. V gave up 4 bases and J gave up 3 bases, with 18 bases separating them. The CDR3 nucleotides are TGTGCCAGCAGCTCGCCCAACAGGGCGGGAGACTATGGCTACACCTTC. It yields the protein CASSSPNRAGDYGYTF.

The chain's CDR3 is CASSLGVGGHEQFF. DNA for the CDR3: TGTGCCAGCAGCTTAGGGGTAGGGGGTCATGAGCAGTTCTTC. The rearrangement links TRBV7-3 to TRBJ2-1, with a possible D match to TRBD1 (6 bases). Between the trimmed V and J ends, which lost 2 bases and 8 bases, there was a span of 13 bases. The CDR3 has 14 residues. From germline, CDR1 is SGHTA and CDR2 FQGTGA.

V gene TRBV27 combines with J gene TRBJ1-3; 8 nucleotides align to TRBD1. Germline-derived CDR1 and CDR2 are MNHEY and SMNVEV (reference sequence). The J segment lost 2 bases and the V segment lost 3 bases, leaving 12 bases of the junction unmatched. CDR3 length equals 18 residues. For the CDR3, the DNA is TGTGCCAGCAGTTTCACGCGCCCCGACAGGGGACCTGGAAACACCATATATTTT. The encoded protein is CASSFTRPDRGPGNTIYF.

This clone was seen more than once but under ten times. The J gene is TRBJ2-1, the V gene TRBV9, with D perhaps matching TRBD1 (5 bases). This CDR3 comprises 12 residues. The ends were cut back, 3 bases at V and 7 bases at J, with 8 bases in the middle. From germline, CDR1 is SGDLS and CDR2 YYNGEE. CDR3 amino acids: CASSAQGNEQFF. The CDR3 bases are TGTGCCAGCAGCGCCCAGGGAAATGAGCAGTTCTTC.

The chain recombines TRBV11-2 with TRBJ2-7, with D unresolved. This CDR3 is 12 amino acids long. V was cut by 7 bases and J by 3 bases, with 10 bases left in between. The germline gives CDR1 SGHAT, CDR2 FQNNGV. CDR3 sequence: CASTRAVYEQYF. The CDR3 region has the DNA TGTGCCAGCACCCGTGCGGTCTACGAGCAGTACTTC.